The 20 T cell receptor beta chains given below trace back to one sample, sequenced in a study of identical twins. TCRdb passed the 5' RACE reads through MiXCR, listing each CDR3 protein once. Among about 700,000 distinct CDR3 sequences, around 8.6% were seen once, and the ten largest hold around 0.98%. The data also belong to a second study, concerning yellow fever vaccine responses in identical twins.

The sample comprised PBMCs. These receptors all come from a young woman in good health.

This clonotype was found a few times. The chain combines TRBV2 with TRBJ2-1; no clear D gene. The CDR3 contains 14 residues. The germline V and J ends were trimmed by 2 bases and 8 bases, with 13 bases remaining between them. From germline, CDR1 is SNHLY and CDR2 FYNNEI. The CDR3 DNA follows: TGTGCCAGCAGTGAATTCGGAGCGCGGCATGAGCAGTTCTTC. It encodes CASSEFGARHEQFF.

This clonotype was counted many times. V and J are TRBV7-8 and TRBJ1-1; D is unclear. The ends were cut back, 5 bases at V and 5 bases at J, with 9 bases in the middle. Germline CDR1 is SGHVS and CDR2 is FQNEAQ. This CDR3 is 12 amino acids long. The CDR3 DNA reads TGTGCCAGCAGCCTGATTGGGACTGAAGCTTTCTTT. Its translation is CASSLIGTEAFF.

The chain uses TRBV10-3 and TRBJ2-1; D may be TRBD2 (5 bases). V was pared by 0 bases and J by 4 bases, with 13 bases between. CDR3 length equals 16 residues. In germline, CDR1 is ENHRY, CDR2 SYGVKD. The chain's CDR3 is CAISESAERPYNEQFF. The CDR3 DNA reads TGTGCCATCAGTGAGTCGGCAGAGCGGCCTTACAATGAGCAGTTCTTC.

This clonotype was observed a single time. The chain combines TRBV5-6 with TRBJ2-5; TRBD2 is a possible D gene (5 bases). The germline V and J ends were trimmed by 6 bases and 2 bases, with 17 bases remaining between them. Germline-derived CDR1 and CDR2 are SGHDT and YYEEEE. The CDR3 covers 15 residues. Written as DNA, the CDR3 is TGTGCCAGCACCGACTACCAGGCGCAACAAGAGACCCAGTACTTC. Translating it yields CASTDYQAQQETQYF. Drawing the rest from reference TRBV5-6 and TRBJ2-5, the complete variable domain is DAGVTQSPTHLIKTRGQQVTLRCSPKSGHDTVSWYQQALGQGPQFIFQYYEEEERQRGNFPDRFSGHQFPNYSSELNVNALLLGDSALYLCASTDYQAQQETQYFGPGTRLLVL.

This clonotype was counted ten times or more. V and J are TRBV5-1 and TRBJ2-7, with 9 bases identical to TRBD2. CDR3 length: 15 residues. The germline V gene has CDR1 SGHRS and CDR2 YFSETQ. The trim removed 1 base at V and 2 bases at J, leaving 4 bases unmatched. CDR3 bases: TGCGCCAGCAGCTTGCTGACTAGCGGCACCTACGAGCAGTACTTC. Its translation is CASSLLTSGTYEQYF.

This clonotype was found many times. V usage is TRBV12-3 or TRBV12-4 and J usage is TRBJ2-1, with D uncertain. V lost 6 bases, J lost 6 bases, and 18 bases lay in between. This CDR3 has 15 residues. The CDR3 loop is CASRSAWGQSNEQFF. CDR3 in DNA: TGTGCCAGCAGATCAGCGTGGGGTCAGAGCAATGAGCAGTTCTTC.

This clonotype turned up a few times. The J gene is TRBJ2-2, the V gene TRBV7-9, with unresolved D. The CDR3 length is 14 residues. V lost 0 bases, J lost 5 bases, and 7 bases lay in between. CDR1 and CDR2 from the germline V gene are SEHNR and FQNEAQ (reference sequence). The CDR3 bases are TGTGCCAGCAGCTTAGCCCAGGAGACCGGGGAGCTGTTTTTT. As protein: CASSLAQETGELFF. Combining the CDR3 with reference TRBV7-9 and TRBJ2-2 gives the whole variable domain DTGVSQNPRHKITKRGQNVTFRCDPISEHNRLYWYRQTLGQGPEFLTYFQNEAQLEKSRLLSDRFSAERPKGSFSTLEIQRTEQGDSAMYLCASSLAQETGELFFGEGSRLTVL.

The rearrangement joins TRBV10-3 to TRBJ2-3; 7 positions agree with TRBD2. CDR1 ENHRY and CDR2 SYGVKD come from the germline V gene. V lost 4 bases, J lost 2 bases, and 18 bases stayed unmatched. The CDR3 length is 19 residues. As DNA, the CDR3 is TGTGCCATCAGTGCTGAACTAGCGTGGGGCCTACGATCCACAGATACGCAGTATTTT. This sequence encodes CAISAELAWGLRSTDTQYF.

This clonotype has just a few counts. This chain uses TRBV15 with TRBJ2-1, with TRBD1 identical over 7 bases. The CDR3 loop spans 15 amino acids. The germline gives CDR1 LNHNV, CDR2 YYDKDF (reference sequence). The J segment lost 7 bases and the V segment lost 4 bases, leaving 10 bases of the junction unmatched. The CDR3 DNA reads as TGTGCCACCAGCATGTCAAGGGGGCGTTTTAATGAGCAGTTCTTC. This sequence encodes CATSMSRGRFNEQFF. The full variable domain, with the rest looked up from reference TRBV15 and TRBJ2-1, is DAMVIQNPRYQVTQFGKPVTLSCSQTLNHNVMYWYQQKSSQAPKLLFHYYDKDFNNEADTPDNFQSRRPNTSFCFLDIRSPGLGDTAMYLCATSMSRGRFNEQFFGPGTRLTVL.

This clonotype turned up a few times. The chain recombines TRBV18 with TRBJ2-1, with D uncertain. The germline V gene has CDR1 KGHSH and CDR2 LQKENI. The CDR3 sequence is 13 residues long. Trimming cost V 3 bases and J 6 bases, with 9 bases left between them. CDR3 protein: CASSPVSFNEQFF. The CDR3, as DNA: TGTGCCAGCTCACCGGTTAGCTTCAATGAGCAGTTCTTC.

This clonotype occurred a few times. The chain is built from TRBV9 and TRBJ2-1; perhaps TRBD2 as D (6 bases). V was trimmed by 2 bases and J by 7 bases, leaving 19 bases between them. Germline V gene data show CDR1 as SGDLS and CDR2 as YYNGEE. The CDR3 contains 16 residues. Here the CDR3 DNA reads TGTGCCAGCAGCGTTAGCGGAGCCCCCGTCCAAAATGAGCAGTTCTTC. Protein product: CASSVSGAPVQNEQFF.

This clonotype was seen at least ten times. The CDR3 sequence is CASSLVTSNEQFF. The DNA for the CDR3 is TGTGCCAGCAGCTTGGTGACATCCAATGAGCAGTTCTTC. This rearrangement joins TRBV5-6 to TRBJ2-1; D gene uncertain. This CDR3 spans 13 amino acids. CDR1 is SGHDT, CDR2 YYEEEE, per germline. With 0 bases removed from V and 6 bases from J, the gap between germline ends came to 7 bases.

This chain uses TRBV12-3 or TRBV12-4 with TRBJ2-7, with D perhaps TRBD2 (5 bases). CDR3 length: 15 amino acids. The V and J ends lost 0 bases and 3 bases respectively, with 12 bases between them. CDR3 DNA: TGTGCCAGCAGTTTAGCGGGTCTAGCCCTCTACGAGCAGTACTTC. It translates to CASSLAGLALYEQYF.

This clonotype was picked up a small number of times. V gene TRBV5-1 combines with J gene TRBJ2-3; TRBD2 is a possible D gene (6 bases). The CDR3 loop spans 16 amino acids. V dropped 4 bases and J dropped 5 bases, with 20 bases sitting between them. Per germline, CDR1 SGHRS and CDR2 YFSETQ. CDR3 in amino acids: CASSPGRLDFVDTQYF. The DNA for the CDR3 is TGCGCCAGCAGCCCGGGTAGACTAGATTTTGTAGATACGCAGTATTTT.

This clonotype was seen at least ten times. This chain uses TRBV4-3 with TRBJ2-5; tentatively, D is TRBD1 (5 bases). The CDR3 extends over 14 amino acids. Between the trimmed V and J ends, which lost 0 bases and 5 bases, there was a span of 10 bases. In germline, CDR1 is LGHNA, CDR2 YSLEER. The CDR3 sequence: CASSQESGAETQYF. The CDR3, as DNA: TGCGCCAGCAGCCAAGAGAGTGGGGCGGAGACCCAGTACTTC.

This clonotype was counted a few times. V and J are TRBV29-1 and TRBJ1-1; TRBD1 matches 8 bases. There are 14 residues in the CDR3. Trimming took 2 bases from V and 4 from J; bases not matched to a gene: 6. Germline lookup yields CDR1 SQVTM and CDR2 ANQGSEA. The CDR3 spells CSVERQGRVTEAFF. The CDR3, as DNA: TGCAGCGTTGAACGACAGGGGAGGGTCACTGAAGCTTTCTTT.

The chain combines TRBV2 with TRBJ2-6; 9 bases agree with TRBD2. CDR3 length: 18 residues. CDR1 and CDR2 (germline): SNHLY, FYNNEI. After removal of 2 bases from V and 4 bases from J, the junction contained 9 bases not matched to a gene. The DNA for the CDR3 is TGTGCCAGCAGTGAAATCGGCGGGGGGGCCTCGGGGGCCAACGTCCTGACTTTC. It translates to CASSEIGGGASGANVLTF.

This clonotype was picked up a small number of times. The rearrangement links TRBV29-1 to TRBJ2-1, with a tentative D call TRBD1 (6 bases). V lost 4 bases and J 4 bases, leaving 11 bases between the germline ends. CDR1 SQVTM and CDR2 ANQGSEA come from the germline V gene. CDR3 length: 13 amino acids. The CDR3 sequence is CSVGSGQYNEQFF. The CDR3, as DNA: TGCAGCGTTGGATCAGGACAGTACAATGAGCAGTTCTTC.

This clonotype was seen a handful of times. This chain connects TRBV5-5 to TRBJ2-2; no reliable D call. Germline V gives CDR1 SGHKS, CDR2 YYEKEE (reference sequence). V lost 1 base, J lost 6 bases, and 7 bases lay in between. The CDR3 is 13 amino acids. The CDR3 loop is CASSLPGAGELFF. In DNA form, the CDR3 reads TGTGCCAGCAGCTTGCCTGGGGCCGGGGAGCTGTTTTTT.

This clonotype was seen many times. V is TRBV12-3 or TRBV12-4 and J is TRBJ2-4; 7 nucleotides agree with TRBD1. The CDR3 consists of 16 residues. Unmatched junction bases numbered 16, after V lost 5 bases and J lost 9 bases. The CDR3 DNA is TGTGCCAGCAGTAGTGGACCGGGACAGATCCCGCCCATTCAGTACTTC. Protein: CASSSGPGQIPPIQYF.